A few counts support the clone carrying this T cell receptor beta chain. Its antigen is as yet unknown. These data are taken from a study of CD8 T cells in ankylosing spondylitis. For TCR beta, libraries came from quantitative 5'-RACE with molecular barcodes. TCRdb called the 5' RACE reads again in MiXCR, with one record for every CDR3 protein. The table records around 150,000 distinct CDR3 sequences, around a tenth of them present only once. CDR3 length: 13 amino acids. Germline CDR1 and CDR2: ENHRY and SYGVKD. The V end lost 0 bases, the J end lost 8 bases, and 10 bases lay between the germline ends. Study-wide findings and caveats: It appeared that ankylosing spondylitis blood was characterized by a TCR beta motif of several highly homologous variants.

This clonotype was sampled from a male donor with ankylosing spondylitis or in good health (not recorded which). The specimen sequenced was blood, either unsorted or a sorted T cell fraction (not recorded which). This chain uses TRBV10-3 with TRBJ1-1; a possible D gene is TRBD1 (5 bases). CDR3 region: CAISESTGGEAFF. The CDR3 DNA is TGTGCCATCAGTGAGTCGACCGGGGGGGAAGCTTTCTTT.